The sequence of this T cell receptor beta chain was determined in a study of T cell repertoires in cytomegalovirus infection. For the study at large: Signatures in public TCR beta sequences pointed to both CMV infection and matching HLA type. Study-wide results and limits: Pooled public TCR beta family frequency picked out CMV carriers with the relevant HLA. CMV-specific TCR beta clonotypes restricted by HLA-C dominated the ex vivo response.

This CDR3 comprises 16 residues. V lost 7 bases and J 0 bases, leaving 19 bases between the germline ends. TCRdb reprocessed the reads with MiXCR, giving one entry per CDR3 protein. The profile shows 750,000 to 950,000 distinct CDR3 sequences, just under 30% of them singletons. Concerning this clonotype itself: What it recognizes is unknown.

The specimen was cultured CD8+ T cells from PBMCs, collected from culture after CMV antigen stimulation. The receptor was isolated from a human donor in good health (CMV status not recorded). Some clones in this sample may be carry-over from other donors' samples. The J gene is TRBJ2-7, the V gene TRBV12-3 or TRBV12-4; D is possibly TRBD1 (6 bases). Here the CDR3 reads CASTDRRTEFSYEQYF. In DNA, the CDR3 is TGTGCCAGCACCGATAGGCGGACAGAGTTCTCCTACGAGCAGTACTTC.